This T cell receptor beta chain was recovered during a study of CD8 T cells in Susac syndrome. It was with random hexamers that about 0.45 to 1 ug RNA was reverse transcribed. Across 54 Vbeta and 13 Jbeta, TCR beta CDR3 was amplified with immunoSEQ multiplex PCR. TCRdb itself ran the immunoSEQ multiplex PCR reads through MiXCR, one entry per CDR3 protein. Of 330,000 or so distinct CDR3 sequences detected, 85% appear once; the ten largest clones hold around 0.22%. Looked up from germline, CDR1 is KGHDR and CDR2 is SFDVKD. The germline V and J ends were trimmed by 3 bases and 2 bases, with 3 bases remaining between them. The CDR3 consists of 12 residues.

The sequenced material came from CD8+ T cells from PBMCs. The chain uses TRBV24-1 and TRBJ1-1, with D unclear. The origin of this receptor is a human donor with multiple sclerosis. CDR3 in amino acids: CATSDPNTEAFF. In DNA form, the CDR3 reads TGTGCCACCAGTGATCCCAACACTGAAGCTTTCTTT.